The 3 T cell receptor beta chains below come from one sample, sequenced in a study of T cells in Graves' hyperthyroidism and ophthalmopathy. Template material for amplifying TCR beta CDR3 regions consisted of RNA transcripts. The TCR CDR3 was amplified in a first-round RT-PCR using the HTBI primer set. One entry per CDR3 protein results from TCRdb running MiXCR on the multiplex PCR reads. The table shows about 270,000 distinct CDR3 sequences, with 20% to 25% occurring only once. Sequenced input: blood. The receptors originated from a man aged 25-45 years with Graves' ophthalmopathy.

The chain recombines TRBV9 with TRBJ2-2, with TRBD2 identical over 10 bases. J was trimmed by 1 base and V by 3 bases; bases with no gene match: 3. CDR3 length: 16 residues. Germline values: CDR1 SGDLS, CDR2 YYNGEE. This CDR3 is CASSGLAGVNTGELFF. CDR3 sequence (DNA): TGTGCCAGCAGCGGACTAGCGGGCGTGAACACCGGGGAGCTGTTTTTT. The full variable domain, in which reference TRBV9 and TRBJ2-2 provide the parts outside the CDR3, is DSGVTQTPKHLITATGQRVTLRCSPRSGDLSVYWYQQSLDQGLQFLIQYYNGEERAKGNILERFSAQQFPDLHSELNLSSLELGDSALYFCASSGLAGVNTGELFFGEGSRLTVL.

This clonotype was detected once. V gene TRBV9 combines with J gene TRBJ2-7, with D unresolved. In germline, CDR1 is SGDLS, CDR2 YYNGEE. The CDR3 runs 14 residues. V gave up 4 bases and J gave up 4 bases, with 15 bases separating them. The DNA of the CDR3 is TGTGCCAGCAGCCCGAGGACCGGGCAATACGAGCAGTACTTC. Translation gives CASSPRTGQYEQYF.

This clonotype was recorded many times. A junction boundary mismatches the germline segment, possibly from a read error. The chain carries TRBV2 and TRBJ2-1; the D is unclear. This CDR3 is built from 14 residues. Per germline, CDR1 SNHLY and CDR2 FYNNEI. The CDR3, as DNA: TGTGCCAGCCGTGAAAAGGCGGCCTACAATGAGCAGTTCTTC. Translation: CASREKAAYNEQFF.